The source of this T cell receptor (beta chain) is a study of long-term antiretroviral therapy in people with HIV. Sequencing relied on immunoSEQ assay v3.0, run at survey level. Sequencing was performed with immunoSEQ multiplex PCR; in TCRdb, only in-frame clones are kept and a portion is missing. The sample yields approximately 29,000 clones, 90% seen once. CDR1 is SGHVS, CDR2 FNYEAQ, per germline. Deletions cut 5 bases from V and 6 bases from J, with 4 bases between. The CDR3 spans 11 residues. Specimen: unsorted PBMCs, collected just over 5 years after starting antiretroviral therapy. The clonotype was recovered from a woman between 40 and 50 years old with HIV. This chain uses TRBV7-6 with TRBJ2-2; no firm D call. As DNA, the CDR3 is TGTGCCAGCAGCAACGCCGGGGAGCTGTTTTTT. The encoded protein is CASSNAGELFF.